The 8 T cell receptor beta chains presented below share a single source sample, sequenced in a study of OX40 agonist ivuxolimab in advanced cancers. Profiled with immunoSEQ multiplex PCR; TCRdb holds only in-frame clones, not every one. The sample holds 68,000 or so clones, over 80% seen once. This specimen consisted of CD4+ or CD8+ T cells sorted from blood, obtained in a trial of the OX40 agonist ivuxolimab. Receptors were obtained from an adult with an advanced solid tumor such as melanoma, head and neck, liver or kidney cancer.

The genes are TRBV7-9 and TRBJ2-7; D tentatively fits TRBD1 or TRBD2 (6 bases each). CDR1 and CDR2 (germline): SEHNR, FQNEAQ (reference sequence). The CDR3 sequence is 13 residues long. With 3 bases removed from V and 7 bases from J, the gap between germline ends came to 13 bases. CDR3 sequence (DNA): TGTGCCAGCAGCTTTGTAGGGGGGCAAGAGCAGTACTTC. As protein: CASSFVGGQEQYF.

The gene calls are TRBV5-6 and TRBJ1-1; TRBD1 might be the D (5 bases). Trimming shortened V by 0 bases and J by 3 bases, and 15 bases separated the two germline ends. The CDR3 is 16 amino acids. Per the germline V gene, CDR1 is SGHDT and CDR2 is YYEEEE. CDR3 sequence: CASSLGVGDPYTEAFF. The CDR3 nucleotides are TGTGCCAGCAGCTTGGGTGTTGGGGACCCTTACACTGAAGCTTTCTTT.

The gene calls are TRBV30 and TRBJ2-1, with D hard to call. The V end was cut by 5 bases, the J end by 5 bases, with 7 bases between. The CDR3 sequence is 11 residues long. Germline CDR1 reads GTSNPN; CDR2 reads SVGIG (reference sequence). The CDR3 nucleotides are TGTGCCTGGGCTCGAAACAATGAGCAGTTCTTC. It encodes CAWARNNEQFF.

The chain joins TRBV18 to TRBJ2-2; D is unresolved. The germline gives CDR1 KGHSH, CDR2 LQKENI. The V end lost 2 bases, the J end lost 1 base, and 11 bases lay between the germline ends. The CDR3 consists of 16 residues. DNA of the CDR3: TGTGCCAGCTCACCAAGAATTCCTCAGAACACCGGGGAGCTGTTTTTT. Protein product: CASSPRIPQNTGELFF.

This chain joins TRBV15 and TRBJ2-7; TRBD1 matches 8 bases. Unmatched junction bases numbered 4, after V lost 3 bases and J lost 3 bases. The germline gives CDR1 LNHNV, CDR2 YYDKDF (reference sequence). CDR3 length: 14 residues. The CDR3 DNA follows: TGTGCCACCAGCAGGGGACAGGACTTCTACGAGCAGTACTTC. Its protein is CATSRGQDFYEQYF.

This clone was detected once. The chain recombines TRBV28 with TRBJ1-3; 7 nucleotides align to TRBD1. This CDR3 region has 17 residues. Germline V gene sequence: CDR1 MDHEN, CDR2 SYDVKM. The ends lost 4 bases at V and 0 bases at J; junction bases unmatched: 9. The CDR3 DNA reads TGTGCCAGCAGTTCACCCAGCAGGGGGTTCTCTGGAAACACCATATATTTT. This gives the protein CASSSPSRGFSGNTIYF.

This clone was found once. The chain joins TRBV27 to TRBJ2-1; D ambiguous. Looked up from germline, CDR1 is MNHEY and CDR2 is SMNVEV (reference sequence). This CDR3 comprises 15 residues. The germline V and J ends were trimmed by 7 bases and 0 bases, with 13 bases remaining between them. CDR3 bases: TGTGCCAGCACAAGGGCGGCTTCCTCCTACAATGAGCAGTTCTTC. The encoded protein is CASTRAASSYNEQFF.

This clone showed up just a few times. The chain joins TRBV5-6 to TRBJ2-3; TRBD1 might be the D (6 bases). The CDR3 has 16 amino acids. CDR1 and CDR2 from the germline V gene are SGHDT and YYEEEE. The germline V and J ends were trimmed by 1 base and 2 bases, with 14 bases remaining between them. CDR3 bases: TGTGCCAGCAGCTTGCGGGTGACAGGATACACAGATACGCAGTATTTT. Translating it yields CASSLRVTGYTDTQYF.